Listed here are 17 T cell receptor beta chains from one sample, sequenced in a study of early T cells in non-severe SARS-CoV-2 infection. One entry per CDR3 protein, called by TCRdb with MiXCR from the 5' RACE reads. The sample includes some 80,000 distinct CDR3 sequences, roughly 13% seen only once; the top ten take 1.4%. Sequencing input: whole blood. The receptors stem from an adult who was a healthcare worker with PCR-confirmed SARS-CoV-2 infection or an uninfected control (not recorded which).

The chain recombines TRBV10-3 with TRBJ1-5; no definite D call. V lost 3 bases and J lost 9, with 9 bases in between. The CDR3 has 12 amino acids. The germline V gene encodes CDR1 ENHRY and CDR2 SYGVKD. CDR3 sequence (DNA): TGTGCCATCAGTGAAACGGGGTTGCCCCAGCATTTT. It codes for CAISETGLPQHF.

The chain couples TRBV6-2 or TRBV6-3 to TRBJ1-6; D is possibly TRBD1 (6 bases). Trimming removed 6 bases at V and 7 bases at J, with 13 bases between. This CDR3 has 14 amino acids. The V gene's germline CDR1 is MNHEY and CDR2 SVGEGT. The CDR3 sequence is CASSLTGRNSPLHF. In DNA form, the CDR3 reads TGTGCCAGCAGCCTGACAGGCCGAAATTCACCCCTCCACTTT.

In its sample, this clonotype was seen many times. This chain connects TRBV3-1 to TRBJ1-1; D is uncertain. V was pared by 1 base and J by 5 bases, with 11 bases between. CDR1 is LGHDT, CDR2 YNNKEL, per germline (reference sequence). This CDR3 has 14 amino acids. CDR3 nucleotides: TGTGCCAGCAGCCAAGCGGGAGTGGGAACTGAAGCTTTCTTT. This gives the protein CASSQAGVGTEAFF.

This clonotype was observed a few times. The V call is TRBV5-6, the J call TRBJ2-7; TRBD1 aligns across 7 bases. The CDR3 is made up of 13 amino acids. Trimming cost V 1 base and J 5 bases; bases outside gene matches: 3. Germline V lookup: CDR1 SGHDT, CDR2 YYEEEE. CDR3 region: CASSLRDRNEQYF. The CDR3 nucleotides are TGTGCCAGCAGCTTGCGGGACAGAAACGAGCAGTACTTC. Full variable domain (outside the CDR3, taken from reference TRBV5-6 and TRBJ2-7): DAGVTQSPTHLIKTRGQQVTLRCSPKSGHDTVSWYQQALGQGPQFIFQYYEEEERQRGNFPDRFSGHQFPNYSSELNVNALLLGDSALYLCASSLRDRNEQYFGPGTRLTVT.

This clonotype was counted only a few times. V is TRBV12-3 or TRBV12-4 and J is TRBJ2-1; 8 bases are shared with TRBD1. The V and J ends lost 8 bases and 4 bases, in that order; junction bases with no gene match: 4. CDR3 size: 13 residues. CDR3 loop: CASSQGGYNEQFF. Written as DNA, the CDR3 is TGTGCCAGCTCACAGGGGGGATACAATGAGCAGTTCTTC.

This clonotype was seen at least ten times. The chain couples TRBV2 to TRBJ1-5; possible D gene TRBD1, 6 bases. The CDR3 loop spans 16 amino acids. V was trimmed by 3 bases and J by 2 bases, leaving 14 bases between them. CDR1 SNHLY and CDR2 FYNNEI come from the germline V gene. The CDR3 here is CASSEVVRGGNQPQHF. The CDR3 DNA is TGTGCCAGCAGTGAGGTGGTCAGGGGAGGCAATCAGCCCCAGCATTTT. Together with reference TRBV2 and TRBJ1-5, the CDR3 gives the full variable domain: EPEVTQTPSHQVTQMGQEVILRCVPISNHLYFYWYRQILGQKVEFLVSFYNNEISEKSEIFDDQFSVERPDGSNFTLKIRSTKLEDSAMYFCASSEVVRGGNQPQHFGDGTRLSIL.

Turning to this clonotype: Mismatch with germline at one junction end may stem from a read error. The chain is built from TRBV7-6 and TRBJ2-1, with TRBD2 matching over 12 bases. Per germline, CDR1 SGHVS and CDR2 FNYEAQ. The CDR3 contains 16 residues. The CDR3 here is CVSKAELAGGRNEQFF. The CDR3 DNA reads TGTGTCAGCAAAGCCGAACTAGCGGGGGGTAGAAATGAGCAGTTCTTC.

This clonotype was picked up many times. The rearrangement links TRBV7-2 to TRBJ1-4, with TRBD1 matching over 12 bases. This CDR3 contains 15 residues. The V gene's germline CDR1 is SGHTA and CDR2 FQGNSA. Trimming at V came to 6 bases and at J to 11 bases, leaving 10 bases not matched to a gene. The CDR3 nucleotides read TGTGCCAGCAGTTCCGGGACAGGGGGCATCCCGAAACTGTTTTTT. Translation gives CASSSGTGGIPKLFF.

This clonotype has a handful of counts. The V call is TRBV12-3 or TRBV12-4, the J call TRBJ1-6, with TRBD1 identical over 7 bases. J lost 7 bases, V lost 5 bases, and 8 bases had no gene match. This CDR3 is 15 amino acids long. Here the CDR3 reads CASSPRGVANSPLHF. The CDR3 DNA sequence: TGTGCCAGCAGTCCCAGGGGGGTGGCGAATTCACCCCTCCACTTT.

V gene TRBV5-1 combines with J gene TRBJ2-1; 9 bases map to TRBD1. Trimming removed 4 bases from V and 7 bases from J; junction bases left unmatched: 9. CDR1 is SGHRS and CDR2 is YFSETQ in the germline V gene. The CDR3 consists of 15 residues. The CDR3 bases are TGCGCCAGCAGCCCCGGGACAGGGAAGTTAAATGAGCAGTTCTTC. Amino acid sequence: CASSPGTGKLNEQFF.

This clonotype was counted ten times or more. V usage is TRBV5-6 and J usage is TRBJ2-3; tentatively, D is TRBD2 (6 bases). Germline V lookup: CDR1 SGHDT, CDR2 YYEEEE. The CDR3 contains 15 residues. V lost 2 bases, J lost 1 base, and 11 bases lay in between. This CDR3 is CASSFWGGGTDTQYF. CDR3 DNA sequence: TGTGCCAGCAGCTTCTGGGGAGGCGGCACAGATACGCAGTATTTT.

This clonotype was recorded at least ten times. The chain joins TRBV29-1 to TRBJ2-1; no clear D gene. Trimming took 6 bases from V and 4 from J, leaving 10 bases between them. Germline V gene sequence: CDR1 SQVTM, CDR2 ANQGSEA. The CDR3 extends over 12 amino acids. The CDR3 spells CSVAVGYNEQFF. CDR3 coding DNA: TGCAGCGTCGCCGTAGGGTACAATGAGCAGTTCTTC.

The chain joins TRBV4-3 to TRBJ1-5, with a weak D call TRBD1 (6 bases). The CDR3 totals 15 residues. Looked up from germline, CDR1 is LGHNA and CDR2 is YSLEER. V lost 0 bases to trimming and J lost 9 bases, with 15 bases between them. In DNA, the CDR3 is TGCGCCAGCAGCCAAGAAGAAAGGGGGTATCGGCCCCAGCATTTT. Translated, it gives CASSQEERGYRPQHF.

In its sample, this clonotype was seen a few times. The chain recombines TRBV27 with TRBJ2-3; a weak D match, TRBD2 (6 bases). The CDR3 extends over 16 amino acids. CDR1 is MNHEY and CDR2 is SMNVEV in the germline V gene (reference sequence). V shed 0 bases and J shed 1 base, with 11 bases lying between them. CDR3 in amino acids: CASSLSSGWGTDTQYF. In DNA form, the CDR3 reads TGTGCCAGCAGTTTATCGAGCGGGTGGGGCACAGATACGCAGTATTTT.

This clonotype was counted a few times. The V and J genes are TRBV11-2 and TRBJ2-2; D assignment may be TRBD1 or TRBD2 (5 bases each). V was shortened by 4 bases and J by 2 bases, with 11 bases between the two germline ends. Germline assignment: CDR1 SGHAT and CDR2 FQNNGV. The CDR3 loop spans 15 amino acids. The CDR3 nucleotides are TGTGCCAGCAGCTGGGCCGGGGCTAACACCGGGGAGCTGTTTTTT. The encoded protein is CASSWAGANTGELFF.

The J gene is TRBJ2-3, the V gene TRBV7-8; D is possibly TRBD2 (7 bases). There are 18 residues in the CDR3. The V end was cut by 6 bases, the J end by 0 bases, with 22 bases between. Looked up from germline, CDR1 is SGHVS and CDR2 is FQNEAQ. CDR3 sequence: CASSNRQGSGISTDTQYF. Here the CDR3 DNA reads TGTGCCAGCAGTAATCGGCAGGGGAGCGGGATAAGCACAGATACGCAGTATTTT.

This clonotype showed up many times. The J gene is TRBJ2-3, the V gene TRBV5-4; tentative D call: TRBD2 (5 bases). Germline V gene lookup returns CDR1 SGHNT and CDR2 YYREEE (reference sequence). The CDR3 covers 15 residues. V was shortened by 2 bases and J by 4 bases, with 14 bases between the two germline ends. The CDR3 loop reads CASSFPGSRADTQYF. The CDR3 nucleotides read TGTGCCAGCAGCTTCCCGGGGAGCCGGGCAGATACGCAGTATTTT.